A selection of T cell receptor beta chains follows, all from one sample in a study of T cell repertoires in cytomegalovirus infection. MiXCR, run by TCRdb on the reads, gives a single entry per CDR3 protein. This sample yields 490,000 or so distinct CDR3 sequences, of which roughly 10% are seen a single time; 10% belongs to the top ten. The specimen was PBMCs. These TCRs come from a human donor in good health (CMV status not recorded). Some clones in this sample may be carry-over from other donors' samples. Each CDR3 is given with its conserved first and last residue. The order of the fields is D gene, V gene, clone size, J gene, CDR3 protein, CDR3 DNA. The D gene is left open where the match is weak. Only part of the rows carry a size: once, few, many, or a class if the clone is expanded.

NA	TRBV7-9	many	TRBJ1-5	CAGGGTERFGNQPQHF	TGTGCCGGGGGGGGAACTGAAAGGTTTGGCAATCAGCCCCAGCATTTT
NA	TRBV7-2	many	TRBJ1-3	CASSLSYGAGNTIYF	TGTGCCAGCAGCTTGTCATATGGGGCTGGAAACACCATATATTTT
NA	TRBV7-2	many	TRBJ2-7	CASSLAGIAATYEQYF	TGTGCCAGCAGCTTAGCGGGGATAGCTGCCACCTACGAGCAGTACTTC
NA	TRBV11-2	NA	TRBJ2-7	CASSLGRWASYEQYF	TGTGCCAGCAGCTTAGGTAGGTGGGCCTCCTACGAGCAGTACTTC
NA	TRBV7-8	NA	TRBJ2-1	CASSLTYSSSSYNEQFF	TGTGCCAGCAGCTTGACCTATTCATCGAGCTCCTACAATGAGCAGTTCTTC
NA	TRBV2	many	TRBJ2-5	CASSEVDSSDQETQYF	TGTGCCAGCAGTGAAGTTGATAGCTCCGACCAGGAGACCCAGTACTTC
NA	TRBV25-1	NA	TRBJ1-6	CASSGLPRSSYNSPLHF	TGTGCCAGCAGTGGACTCCCCCGGAGCTCCTATAATTCACCCCTCCACTTT
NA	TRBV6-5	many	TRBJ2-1	CASSYPKGAGSEQFF	TGTGCCAGCAGTTACCCAAAGGGGGCGGGAAGTGAGCAGTTCTTC
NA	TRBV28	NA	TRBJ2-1	CASSPLSTGSYNEQFF	TGTGCCAGCAGTCCCCTCTCAACAGGGTCCTACAATGAGCAGTTCTTC
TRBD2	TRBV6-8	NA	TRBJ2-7	CASRKGLAVTYEQYF	TGTGCCAGCAGGAAGGGACTAGCGGTAACCTACGAGCAGTACTTC
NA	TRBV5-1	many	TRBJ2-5	CASSLEWGAKTQYF	TGCGCCAGCAGCTTGGAGTGGGGTGCGAAGACCCAGTACTTC
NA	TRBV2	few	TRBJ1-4	CASSGTPTGPPFF	TGTGCCAGCAGTGGTACCCCCACAGGGCCACCGTTTTTT
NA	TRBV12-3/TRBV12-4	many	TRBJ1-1	CASSWGRLNTEAFF	TGTGCCAGCAGTTGGGGGCGGTTGAACACTGAAGCTTTCTTT
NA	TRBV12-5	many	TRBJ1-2	CASGLDRNYGYTF	TGTGCTAGTGGTTTGGACCGGAACTATGGCTACACCTTC
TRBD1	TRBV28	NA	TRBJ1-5	CASSPTGGYQPQHF	TGTGCCAGCAGTCCGACAGGGGGTTATCAGCCCCAGCATTTT
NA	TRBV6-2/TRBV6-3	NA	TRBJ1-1	CASSKTNLKYLNTEAFF	TGTGCCAGCAGCAAGACAAACCTTAAATACCTGAACACTGAAGCTTTCTTT
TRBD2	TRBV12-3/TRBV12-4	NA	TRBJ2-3	CASRFSGTPVDTQYF	TGTGCCAGCCGCTTTAGCGGGACCCCGGTCGATACGCAGTATTTT
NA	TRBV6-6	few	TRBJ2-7	CASGPGVGEQYF	TGTGCCAGCGGCCCGGGTGTGGGGGAGCAGTACTTC
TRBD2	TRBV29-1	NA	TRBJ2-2	CSVGLADPNTGELFF	TGCAGCGTTGGACTAGCGGATCCGAACACCGGGGAGCTGTTTTTT
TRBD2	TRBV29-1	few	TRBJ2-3	CSVDRAGGSTDTQYF	TGCAGCGTTGATCGAGCGGGAGGAAGCACAGATACGCAGTATTTT
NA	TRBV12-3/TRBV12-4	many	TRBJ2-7	CASSLGLTYEQYF	TGTGCCAGCAGTTTGGGACTGACCTACGAGCAGTACTTC
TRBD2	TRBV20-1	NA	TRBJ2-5	CSASSLGGGADETQYF	TGCAGTGCTAGCTCCCTCGGCGGGGGGGCCGATGAGACCCAGTACTTC
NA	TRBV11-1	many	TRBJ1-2	CASSERGFGGYTF	TGTGCCAGCAGCGAACGAGGGTTCGGGGGCTACACCTTC
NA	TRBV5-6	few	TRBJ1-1	CASSPQGRKTEAFF	TGTGCCAGCAGCCCCCAGGGGCGAAAAACTGAAGCTTTCTTT
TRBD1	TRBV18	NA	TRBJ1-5	CASSSTGQEPQHF	TGTGCCAGCTCATCGACAGGGCAGGAGCCCCAGCATTTT
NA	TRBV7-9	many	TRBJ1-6	CASSSDNSPLHF	TGTGCCAGCAGCTCCGACAATTCACCCCTCCACTTT
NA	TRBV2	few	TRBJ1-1	CASSGGRVTLNTEAFF	TGTGCCAGCAGTGGGGGGAGGGTAACCCTGAACACTGAAGCTTTCTTT
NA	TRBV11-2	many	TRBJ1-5	CASSLIGDQPQHF	TGTGCCAGCAGCTTGATCGGGGATCAGCCCCAGCATTTT
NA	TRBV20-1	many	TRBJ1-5	CSARDLFNPAGASQPQHF	TGCAGTGCTAGAGATCTGTTTAACCCGGCAGGGGCATCGCAGCCCCAGCATTTT
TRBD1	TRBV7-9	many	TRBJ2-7	CASRSGTGVSYEQYF	TGTGCCAGCAGATCCGGGACAGGGGTCTCCTACGAGCAGTACTTC
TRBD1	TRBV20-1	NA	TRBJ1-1	CSAWTGAMNTEAFF	TGCAGTGCGTGGACAGGGGCTATGAACACTGAAGCTTTCTTT
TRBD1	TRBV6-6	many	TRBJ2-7	CASSFRDRNEQYF	TGTGCCAGCAGTTTCCGGGACAGGAACGAGCAGTACTTC
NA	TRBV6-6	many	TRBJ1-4	CASSKGQLFF	TGTGCCAGCAGTAAAGGACAGCTGTTTTTT
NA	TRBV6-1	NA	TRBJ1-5	CASSEAGSGQPQHF	TGTGCCAGCAGTGAAGCTGGATCGGGGCAGCCCCAGCATTTT
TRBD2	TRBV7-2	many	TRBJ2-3	CASSTASGSGRDTQYF	TGTGCCAGCAGTACGGCTAGCGGGAGTGGGAGAGATACGCAGTATTTT
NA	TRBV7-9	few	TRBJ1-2	CASSLNRVVGYTF	TGTGCCAGCAGCTTGAACAGGGTGGTCGGCTACACCTTC
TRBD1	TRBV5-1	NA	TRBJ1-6	CASSSRDRESSYNSPLHF	TGCGCCAGCAGCTCCCGGGACAGGGAGAGCTCCTATAATTCACCCCTCCACTTT
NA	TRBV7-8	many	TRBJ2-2	CASLLRRGGRTGELFF	TGTGCCAGCCTCCTAAGGAGGGGCGGAAGGACCGGGGAGCTGTTTTTT
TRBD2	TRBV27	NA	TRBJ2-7	CASSRGGRYEQYF	TGTGCCAGCAGCCGCGGGGGACGGTACGAGCAGTACTTC
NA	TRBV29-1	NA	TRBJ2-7	CSVVTTNSGSYEQYF	TGCAGCGTTGTCACAACAAACAGTGGGTCCTACGAGCAGTACTTC
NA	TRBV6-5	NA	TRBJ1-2	CASSRSSAISLYGYTF	TGTGCCAGCAGTCGATCCTCGGCCATTTCTCTTTATGGCTACACCTTC
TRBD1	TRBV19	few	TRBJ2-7	CASSSLRTGGDKQYF	TGTGCCAGTAGTTCCCTCCGGACAGGGGGCGACAAGCAGTACTTC
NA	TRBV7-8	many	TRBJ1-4	CASSFVGGEKLFF	TGTGCCAGCAGCTTTGTAGGGGGTGAAAAACTGTTTTTT
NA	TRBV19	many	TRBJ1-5	CASSWGGQRPQHF	TGTGCCAGTAGTTGGGGTGGACAAAGACCCCAGCATTTT
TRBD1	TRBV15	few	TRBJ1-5	CATSWGQSNQPQHF	TGTGCCACCAGCTGGGGACAGAGCAATCAGCCCCAGCATTTT
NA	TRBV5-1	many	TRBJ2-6	CASSRVPTSSGANVLTF	TGCGCCAGCAGTAGGGTCCCGACTAGCTCTGGGGCCAACGTCCTGACTTTC
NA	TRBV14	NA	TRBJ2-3	CASSPLIPGPLTDTQYF	TGTGCCAGCAGCCCGCTAATTCCGGGACCACTCACAGATACGCAGTATTTT
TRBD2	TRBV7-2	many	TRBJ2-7	CASSFSVTSGSYEQYF	TGTGCCAGCAGCTTTTCTGTGACTAGCGGTTCCTACGAGCAGTACTTC
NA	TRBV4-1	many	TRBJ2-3	CASSQDSRRGASTDTQYF	TGCGCCAGCAGCCAAGATTCCCGGCGGGGAGCTAGCACAGATACGCAGTATTTT
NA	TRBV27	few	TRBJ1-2	CASSDGTSGYTF	TGTGCCAGCAGTGACGGGACGTCCGGCTACACCTTC